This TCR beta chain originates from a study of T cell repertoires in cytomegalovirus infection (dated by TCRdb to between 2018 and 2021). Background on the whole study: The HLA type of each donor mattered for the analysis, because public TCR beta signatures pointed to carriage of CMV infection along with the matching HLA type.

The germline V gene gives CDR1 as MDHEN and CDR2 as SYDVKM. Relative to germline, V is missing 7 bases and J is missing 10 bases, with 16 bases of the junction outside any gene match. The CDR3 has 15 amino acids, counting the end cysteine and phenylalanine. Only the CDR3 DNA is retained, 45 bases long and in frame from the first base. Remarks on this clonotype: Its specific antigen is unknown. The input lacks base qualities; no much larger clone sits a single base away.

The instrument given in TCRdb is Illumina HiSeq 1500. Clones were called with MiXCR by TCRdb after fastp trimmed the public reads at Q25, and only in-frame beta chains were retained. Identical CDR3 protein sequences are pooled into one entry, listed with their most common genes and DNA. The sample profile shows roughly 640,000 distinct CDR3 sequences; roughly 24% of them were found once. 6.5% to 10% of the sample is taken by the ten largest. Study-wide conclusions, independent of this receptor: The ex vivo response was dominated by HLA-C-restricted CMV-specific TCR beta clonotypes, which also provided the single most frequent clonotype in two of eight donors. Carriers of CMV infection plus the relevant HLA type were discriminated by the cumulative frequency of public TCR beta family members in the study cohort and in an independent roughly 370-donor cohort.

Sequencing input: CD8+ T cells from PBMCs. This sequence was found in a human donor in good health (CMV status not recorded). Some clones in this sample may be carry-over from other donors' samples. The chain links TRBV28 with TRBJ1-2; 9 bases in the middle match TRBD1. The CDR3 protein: CASIRGQGPVRDYTF. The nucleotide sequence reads TGTGCCAGCATCCGAGGACAGGGGCCTGTCAGAGACTACACCTTC.